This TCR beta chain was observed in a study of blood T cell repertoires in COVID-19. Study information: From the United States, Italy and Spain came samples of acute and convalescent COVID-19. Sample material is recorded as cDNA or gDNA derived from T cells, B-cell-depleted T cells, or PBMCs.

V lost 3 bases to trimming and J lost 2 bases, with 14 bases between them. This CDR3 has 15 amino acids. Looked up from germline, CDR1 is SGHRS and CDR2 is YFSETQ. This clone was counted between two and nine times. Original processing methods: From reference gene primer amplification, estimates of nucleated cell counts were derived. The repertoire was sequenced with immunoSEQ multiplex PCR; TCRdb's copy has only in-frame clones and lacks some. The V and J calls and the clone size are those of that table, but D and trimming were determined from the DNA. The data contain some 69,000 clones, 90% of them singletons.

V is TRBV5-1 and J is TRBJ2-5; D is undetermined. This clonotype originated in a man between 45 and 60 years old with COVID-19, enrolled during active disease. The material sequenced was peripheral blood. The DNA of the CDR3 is TGCGCCAGCAGCTCAGCAGGTGTGGCACAAGAGACCCAGTACTTC. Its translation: CASSSAGVAQETQYF. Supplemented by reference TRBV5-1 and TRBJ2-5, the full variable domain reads KAGVTQTPRYLIKTRGQQVTLSCSPISGHRSVSWYQQTPGQGLQFLFEYFSETQRNKGNFPGRFSGRQFSNSRSEMNVSTLELGDSALYLCASSSAGVAQETQYFGPGTRLLVL.